This TCR beta chain was observed in a study of blood T cell repertoires in COVID-19. Study summary: Italy, Spain and the United States were the sources of the convalescent and acute COVID-19 samples. T cells, B-cell-depleted T cells, or PBMCs provided the cDNA or gDNA that served as material.

The data were produced by immunoSEQ multiplex PCR, yet TCRdb's version contains in-frame clones alone and is incomplete. The top ten hold 25% to 30% of the sample, which has around 130,000 clones, roughly nine tenths seen once. The V gene lost 0 bases and the J gene lost 7 bases, with 10 bases spanning the gap. The CDR3 runs 14 residues. Germline V gives CDR1 SGHVS, CDR2 FQNEAQ. Sequencing input: peripheral blood. The rearrangement joins TRBV7-8 to TRBJ1-5; no clear D. This clonotype originated in a man in his 70s with active or convalescent COVID-19. The CDR3 here is CASSLAPGRQPQHF. As DNA, the CDR3 is TGTGCCAGCAGCTTAGCGCCGGGGAGGCAGCCCCAGCATTTT.